This T cell receptor (beta chain) was captured by sequencing in a study of blood T cell repertoires in COVID-19. This clone was counted once. Per the germline V gene, CDR1 is SGHTA and CDR2 is FQGNSA. CDR3 length equals 13 residues. V lost 2 bases and J 8 bases, leaving 12 bases between the germline ends. In the authors' methods: Reference gene primer amplification yielded estimated nucleated cell counts. Measured with immunoSEQ multiplex PCR; TCRdb has only the in-frame clones, and not every one. V and J calls plus clone size are reproduced from that table; the DNA served to infer D and trimming. The sample holds 150,000 to 200,000 clones; 70% to 85% are singletons and the top ten take 20% to 25%.

This receptor was obtained from an elderly woman with acute or convalescent COVID-19. Source material: peripheral blood. This chain connects TRBV7-2 to TRBJ1-2, with D possibly matching TRBD1 (6 bases). This CDR3 is CASSLKQGFGYTF. In DNA, the CDR3 is TGTGCCAGCAGCTTAAAACAGGGCTTCGGCTACACCTTC.